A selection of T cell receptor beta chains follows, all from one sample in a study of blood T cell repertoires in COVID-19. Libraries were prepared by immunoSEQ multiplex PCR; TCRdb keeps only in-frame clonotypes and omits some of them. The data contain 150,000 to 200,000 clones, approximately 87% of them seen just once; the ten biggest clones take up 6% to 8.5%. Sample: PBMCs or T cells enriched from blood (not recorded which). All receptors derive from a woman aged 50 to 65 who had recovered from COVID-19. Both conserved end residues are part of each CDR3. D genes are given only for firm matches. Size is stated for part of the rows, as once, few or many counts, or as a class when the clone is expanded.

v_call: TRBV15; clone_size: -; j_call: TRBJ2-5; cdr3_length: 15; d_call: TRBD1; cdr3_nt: TGTGCCACCAGCAGCGGGACAGGGGGCGCGGAGACCCAGTACTTC; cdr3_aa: CATSSGTGGAETQYF
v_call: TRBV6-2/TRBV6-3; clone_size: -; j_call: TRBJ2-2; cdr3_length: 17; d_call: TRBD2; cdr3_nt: TGTGCCAGCAGCCTCCTAGCGGGGCCTCCGAACACCGGGGAGCTGTTTTTT; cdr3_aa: CASSLLAGPPNTGELFF
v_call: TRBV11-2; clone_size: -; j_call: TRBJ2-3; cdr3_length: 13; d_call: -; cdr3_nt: TGTGCCAGCAGCTTTCAGGGCACAGATACGCAGTATTTT; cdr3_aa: CASSFQGTDTQYF
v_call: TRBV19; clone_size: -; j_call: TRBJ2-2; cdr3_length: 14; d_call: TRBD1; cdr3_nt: TGTGCCAGTAGTAGACAGGGGATCACCGGGGAGCTGTTTTTT; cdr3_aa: CASSRQGITGELFF
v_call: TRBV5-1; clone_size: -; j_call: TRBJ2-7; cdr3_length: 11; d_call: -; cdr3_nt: TGCGCCAGCAGCTTCACCTACGAGCAGTACTTC; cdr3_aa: CASSFTYEQYF
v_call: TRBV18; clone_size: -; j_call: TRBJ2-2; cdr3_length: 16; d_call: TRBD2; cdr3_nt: TGTGCCAGCTCACCCCTAGCGGGGCCTAACACCGGGGAGCTGTTTTTT; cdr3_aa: CASSPLAGPNTGELFF
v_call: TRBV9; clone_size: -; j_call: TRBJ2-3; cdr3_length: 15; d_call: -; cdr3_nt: TGTGCCAGCAGCGTAGGGCTAGCTGGCACAGATACGCAGTATTTT; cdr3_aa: CASSVGLAGTDTQYF
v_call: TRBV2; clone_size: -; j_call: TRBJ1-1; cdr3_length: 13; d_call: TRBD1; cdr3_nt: TGTGCCAGCAGTGGGACAGGGTACACTGAAGCTTTCTTT; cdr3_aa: CASSGTGYTEAFF
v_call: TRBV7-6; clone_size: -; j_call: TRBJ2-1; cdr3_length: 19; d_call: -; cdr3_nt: TGTGCCAGCAGCTTAGATTCATCCGGGACTTGGAGCTCCTACAATGAGCAGTTCTTC; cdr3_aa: CASSLDSSGTWSSYNEQFF
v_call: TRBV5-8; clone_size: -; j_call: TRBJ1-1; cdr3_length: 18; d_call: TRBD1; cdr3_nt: TGTGCCAGCAGGACTCATTTAGGGACAGCTCTTATGAACACTGAAGCTTTCTTT; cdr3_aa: CASRTHLGTALMNTEAFF
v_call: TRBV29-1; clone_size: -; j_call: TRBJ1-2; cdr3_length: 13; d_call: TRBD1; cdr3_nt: TGCAGCGTTACAGGGGGACCGGTTGGCGGCTACACCTTC; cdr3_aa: CSVTGGPVGGYTF
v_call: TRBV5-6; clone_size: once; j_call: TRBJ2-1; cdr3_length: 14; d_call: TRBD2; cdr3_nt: TGTGCCAGCAGCCGAGCGGGGTACTACAATGAGCAGTTCTTC; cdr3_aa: CASSRAGYYNEQFF
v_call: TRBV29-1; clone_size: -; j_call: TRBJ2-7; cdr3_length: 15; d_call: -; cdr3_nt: TGCAGCGTTGTCCCAGGAGGAGTTGGTTCCTACGAGCAGTACTTC; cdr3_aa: CSVVPGGVGSYEQYF
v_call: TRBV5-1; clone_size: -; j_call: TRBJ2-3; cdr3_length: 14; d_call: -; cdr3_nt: TGCGCCAGCAGCCCCGGGACTCTCCGGGATACGCAGTATTTT; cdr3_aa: CASSPGTLRDTQYF
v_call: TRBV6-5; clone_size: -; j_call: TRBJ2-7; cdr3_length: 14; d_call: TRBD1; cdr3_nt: TGTGCCAGCAGGGCGGACAGGGCCGCCTACGAGCAGTACTTC; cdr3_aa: CASRADRAAYEQYF
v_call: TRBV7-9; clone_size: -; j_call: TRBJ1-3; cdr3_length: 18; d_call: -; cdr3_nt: TGTGCCAGCAGCCACGGACAGAACCTCAGAATCTCTGGAAACACCATATATTTT; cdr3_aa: CASSHGQNLRISGNTIYF
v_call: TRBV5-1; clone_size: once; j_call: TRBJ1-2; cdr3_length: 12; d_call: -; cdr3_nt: TGCGCCAGCAGCTTGACAGCGGATGGCTACACCTTC; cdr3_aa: CASSLTADGYTF
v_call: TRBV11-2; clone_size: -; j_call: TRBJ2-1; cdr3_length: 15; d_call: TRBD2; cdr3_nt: TGTGCCAGCAGCTTAGGACCGGGGGGGTACAATGAGCAGTTCTTC; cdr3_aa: CASSLGPGGYNEQFF
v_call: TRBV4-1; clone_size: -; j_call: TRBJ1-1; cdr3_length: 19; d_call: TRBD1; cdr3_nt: TGCGCCAGCAGCCAGGGCTTACGGGACAGTTTAGTTAAGAACACTGAAGCTTTCTTT; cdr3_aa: CASSQGLRDSLVKNTEAFF
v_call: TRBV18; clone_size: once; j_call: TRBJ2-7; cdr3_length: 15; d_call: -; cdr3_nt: TGTGCCAGCTCACCGACCGCCGGTTCGGGTTACGAGCAGTACTTC; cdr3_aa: CASSPTAGSGYEQYF
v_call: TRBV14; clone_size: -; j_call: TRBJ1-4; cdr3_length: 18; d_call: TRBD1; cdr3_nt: TGTGCCAGCAGCCAACGACCGGGACAGGGGGCGCCCCAGGGAAAACTGTTTTTT; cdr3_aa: CASSQRPGQGAPQGKLFF
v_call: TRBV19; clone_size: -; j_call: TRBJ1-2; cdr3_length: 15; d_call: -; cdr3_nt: TGTGCCAGTAGTCTTTACCCAGATCCCAACTATGGCTACACCTTC; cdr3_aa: CASSLYPDPNYGYTF
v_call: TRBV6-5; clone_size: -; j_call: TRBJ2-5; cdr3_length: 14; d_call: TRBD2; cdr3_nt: TGTGCCAGCAGTTACGGTTTAGCGGGAGAGACCCAGTACTTC; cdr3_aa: CASSYGLAGETQYF
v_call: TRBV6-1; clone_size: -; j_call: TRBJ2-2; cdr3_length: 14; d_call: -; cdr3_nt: TGTGCCAGCAGTGAGGGCAGGGATGTCGGGGAGCTGTTTTTT; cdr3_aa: CASSEGRDVGELFF